Below, one T cell receptor beta chain is given with its context. Combining a sample-barcoded 5' primer with a J-beta primer mix, a second PCR ran for roughly 7 to 12 cycles. TCRdb re-called the 5' RACE reads through MiXCR, storing one row per CDR3 protein. Here the sample spans hundreds of thousands of distinct CDR3 sequences, 21% being singletons. These data come from a study of blood T cells in healthy people across ages. With each sample, at least 5 micrograms of total RNA were extracted. Input material: blood. This TCR was sampled from a man between 70 and 80 years old in good health.

The CDR3 is CASSRETMADTQYF. The CDR3 region has the DNA TGTGCCAGCTCACGGGAGACGATGGCAGATACGCAGTATTTT. The chain combines TRBV18 with TRBJ2-3; TRBD2 is a possible D gene (5 bases). V was pared by 4 bases and J by 4 bases, with 12 bases between. Per the germline V gene, CDR1 is KGHSH and CDR2 is LQKENI. The CDR3 consists of 14 residues.